The sequence of this T cell receptor (beta chain) was determined in a study of blood T cell repertoires in COVID-19. Study overall: Both acute and convalescent COVID-19 samples were obtained from the United States, Italy and Spain. Nucleic acid was either cDNA or gDNA, and it came from T cells, B-cell-depleted T cells, or PBMCs.

This CDR3 spans 17 amino acids. Original handling: Estimates of nucleated cell counts were drawn from the amplification of reference gene primers. Repertoires were generated with immunoSEQ multiplex PCR, while TCRdb's copy carries only in-frame clones and drops some. Clone size and the V and J calls come from that table; the DNA yielded D and trimming. The repertoire has tens of thousands of clones, approximately 83% of them found once; the top ten carry less than 15%. The receptor's source is a human donor in a cohort sampled during active COVID-19. The rearrangement uses TRBV21-1 and TRBJ2-7; the table's TRBD1 call for D was not verified on the DNA. TRBV21-1 is a known pseudogene. Sequencing was carried out using peripheral blood. The CDR3 DNA reads TGTGCCAGCCCTCCGAGTTGTACAGGGAAGTTTGTCCACGAGCAGTACTTC. It translates to CASPPSCTGKFVHEQYF.